Each of the 2 T cell receptor beta chains below was sequenced from the same sample in a study of radiotherapy plus CTLA-4 blockade in lung cancer (dated by TCRdb to between 2018 and 2020). Library creation used the immunoSEQ multiplex PCR assay. The clones in this table, taken by TCRdb from immuneACCESS, are in-frame only. Not every clone is retained; where verified, under half of the shortfall comes from an unresolved V gene, and the cause of the rest is unknown. For this sample there are about 120,000 clones; 75% to 80% appear just once. The ten largest account for approximately 5% of the sample. Sequencing used peripheral blood, obtained from a patient treated with radiotherapy plus ipilimumab. All receptors come from a human donor with non-small cell lung cancer who had a partial response to radiotherapy plus ipilimumab.

J is TRBJ1-4 and V is TRBV29-1; TRBD1 agrees at 10 bases. V lost 5 bases and J lost 6; bases outside the gene matches: 6. This CDR3 has 14 amino acids. Germline V gene sequence: CDR1 SQVTM, CDR2 ANQGSEA. CDR3 region: CSVKIGTGDEKLFF. As DNA, the CDR3 is TGCAGCGTTAAAATCGGGACAGGGGATGAAAAACTGTTTTTT.

The chain has TRBV4-3 and TRBJ2-4; 14 bases are a match to TRBD2. Germline V gives CDR1 LGHNA, CDR2 YSLEER. The trim removed 5 bases at V and 8 bases at J, leaving 5 bases unmatched. The CDR3 extends over 15 amino acids. CDR3 residues: CASSLRLAGGYIQYF. CDR3 nucleotides: TGCGCCAGCAGCTTACGACTAGCGGGAGGGTACATTCAGTACTTC.